What follows are 28 T cell receptor beta chains derived from one specimen sequenced in a study of T cells in Graves' hyperthyroidism and ophthalmopathy. RNA transcripts served as the template for amplifying TCR beta CDR3 regions. In the first-round RT-PCR of the TCR CDR3, the HTBI primer set was used. Each CDR3 protein is one row after TCRdb ran MiXCR on the multiplex PCR reads. The sample yields roughly 380,000 distinct CDR3 sequences, 19% seen once. Sequenced material: blood. The receptors were gathered from a young woman with Graves' hyperthyroidism.

The rearrangement uses TRBV5-1 and TRBJ1-1, with D uncertain. Trimming took off 0 bases at V and 8 bases at J, with 14 bases between the two ends. Germline assignment: CDR1 SGHRS and CDR2 YFSETQ. The CDR3 runs to 14 residues. The CDR3 region is CASSLDLQASEAFF. The CDR3 DNA follows: TGCGCCAGCAGCTTGGACCTCCAGGCCTCAGAAGCTTTCTTT.

The chain couples TRBV7-3 to TRBJ1-1; tentatively, D is TRBD1 (5 bases). This CDR3 comprises 13 residues. CDR1 SGHTA and CDR2 FQGTGA come from the germline V gene. V dropped 5 bases and J dropped 4 bases, with 11 bases sitting between them. CDR3 DNA sequence: TGTGCCAGCAGCCACCGTGGGGGCACTGAAGCTTTCTTT. As protein: CASSHRGGTEAFF.

This clonotype was seen many times. The chain links TRBV12-3 or TRBV12-4 to TRBJ2-5, with 8 bases aligning to TRBD2. Germline trimming cut 3 bases from V and 7 bases from J; bases unmatched to any gene: 7. The CDR3 consists of 14 residues. The CDR3 DNA reads as TGTGCCAGCAGTTTGTCGGGGGGGACCTCGACCCAGTACTTC. Its translation is CASSLSGGTSTQYF.

In the case of this clonotype: A read error may account for a junction end that differs from germline. This chain joins TRBV12-3 or TRBV12-4 and TRBJ1-3; D is ambiguous. This CDR3 contains 15 residues. As DNA, the CDR3 is TGTGCCAGCAGCTTAGGGCTGCTCTCTGGAAACACCATATATTTT. Translating gives CASSLGLLSGNTIYF.

This clonotype was seen a few times. V and J are TRBV28 and TRBJ2-7, with D maybe TRBD1 (6 bases). This CDR3 comprises 14 residues. Germline V gene data show CDR1 as MDHEN and CDR2 as SYDVKM. V lost 5 bases and J lost 3, with 14 bases in between. The chain's CDR3 is CASSPGTWIYEQYF. The CDR3, as DNA: TGTGCCAGCAGTCCCGGGACATGGATCTACGAGCAGTACTTC.

This clonotype was seen ten or more times. The chain combines TRBV7-9 with TRBJ1-2; D not certain. CDR3 length: 16 amino acids. CDR1 is SEHNR, CDR2 FQNEAQ, per germline (reference sequence). Trimming removed 6 bases at V and 1 base at J, with 18 bases between. CDR3 amino acids: CASSPALGTDNYGYTF. In DNA form, the CDR3 reads TGTGCCAGCAGTCCGGCGCTGGGCACAGATAACTATGGCTACACCTTC.

This clonotype was picked up many times. This rearrangement joins TRBV29-1 to TRBJ1-1, with D perhaps matching TRBD1 (5 bases). V was trimmed by 3 bases and J by 3 bases, leaving 8 bases between them. The CDR3 has 12 residues. Germline V CDR1 and CDR2: SQVTM, ANQGSEA. Here the CDR3 DNA reads TGCAGCGTTGACAGGGAGGACACTGAAGCTTTCTTT. It specifies CSVDREDTEAFF.

V usage is TRBV7-8 and J usage is TRBJ2-5; maybe TRBD2 (5 bases). The germline V gene encodes CDR1 SGHVS and CDR2 FQNEAQ. The CDR3 covers 14 residues. Trimming removed 4 bases at V and 7 bases at J, with 16 bases between. This CDR3 reads CASSSVGYSGTQYF. The CDR3 coding sequence is TGTGCCAGCAGCTCAGTTGGTTACAGCGGGACCCAGTACTTC.

Many counts were recorded for this clonotype. V and J are TRBV7-3 and TRBJ1-1; D unresolved. V was clipped by 1 base and J by 6 bases, with 9 bases between them. This CDR3 is 13 amino acids long. The germline gives CDR1 SGHTA, CDR2 FQGTGA. The CDR3 nucleotides read TGTGCCAGCAGCTTAATCTTAGAATCTGAAGCTTTCTTT. It codes for CASSLILESEAFF.

This clonotype was seen only a few times. This chain connects TRBV20-1 to TRBJ1-2, with TRBD1 matching 9 bases. The CDR3 totals 15 residues. V gave up 3 bases and J gave up 3 bases; unmatched junction bases: 8. From germline, CDR1 is DFQATT and CDR2 SNEGSKA (reference sequence). The CDR3 sequence: CSASSPGQGYYGYTF. The CDR3 nucleotides read TGCAGTGCTAGTTCTCCGGGACAGGGATACTATGGCTACACCTTC.

The sample holds many counts of this clonotype. The chain uses TRBV20-1 and TRBJ1-5; 12 bases fit TRBD1. Trimming at V came to 3 bases and at J to 2 bases, leaving 11 bases not matched to a gene. The CDR3 loop spans 18 amino acids. Germline V lookup: CDR1 DFQATT, CDR2 SNEGSKA (reference sequence). CDR3 DNA: TGCAGTGCTAGTAGCGGGGACAGGGGGCGCCGGGGCAATCAGCCCCAGCATTTT. Its translation is CSASSGDRGRRGNQPQHF.

This clonotype occurred many times. The gene calls are TRBV6-5 and TRBJ2-7, with D hard to call. The ends were cut back, 2 bases at V and 4 bases at J, with 15 bases in the middle. The CDR3 sequence is 15 residues long. The germline gives CDR1 MNHEY, CDR2 SVGAGI. CDR3 coding DNA: TGTGCCAGCAGTTACGCGGAGCCGCCAAAGTACGAGCAGTACTTC. This codes for CASSYAEPPKYEQYF.

This clonotype was found a few times. Being one base from a much bigger clone, this may be a read error. The chain carries TRBV28 and TRBJ2-5; TRBD2 is a possible D gene (6 bases). Germline V lookup: CDR1 MDHEN, CDR2 SYDVKM. Trimming took 10 bases from V and 9 from J, leaving 15 bases between them. This CDR3 region has 11 residues. The CDR3 here is CANKAGSAQYF. The DNA for the CDR3 is TGTGCCAACAAGGCGGGGTCGGCCCAGTACTTC.

V and J are TRBV5-1 and TRBJ2-7; TRBD1 agrees at 9 bases. The CDR3 contains 14 residues. The V segment lost 2 bases and the J segment 2 bases; nucleotides outside the gene matches: 2. Per germline, CDR1 SGHRS and CDR2 YFSETQ. The CDR3 reads CASSFGTGTYEQYF. In DNA form, the CDR3 reads TGCGCCAGCAGCTTTGGGACAGGGACCTACGAGCAGTACTTC.

This clonotype has a count of ten or more. J is TRBJ2-5 and V is TRBV28; unclear D gene. The germline V and J ends were trimmed by 6 bases and 7 bases, with 9 bases remaining between them. The CDR3 is 11 amino acids. Germline loops: CDR1 MDHEN, CDR2 SYDVKM. The CDR3 reads CASRREGTQYF. The CDR3 DNA is TGTGCCAGCAGAAGGGAAGGGACCCAGTACTTC.

This sequence joins TRBV28 and TRBJ2-7; 11 positions match TRBD2. The CDR3 totals 14 residues. CDR1 MDHEN and CDR2 SYDVKM come from the germline V gene. After removal of 11 bases from V and 4 bases from J, the junction contained 10 bases not matched to a gene. In DNA form, the CDR3 reads TGTGCCTCCTTACCGGGACTAGCGGAATACGAGCAGTACTTC. Its protein product is CASLPGLAEYEQYF.

In this sample, this clonotype turned up many times. The rearrangement links TRBV10-3 to TRBJ1-3; D remains ambiguous. The length of the CDR3 is 16 residues. From germline, CDR1 is ENHRY and CDR2 SYGVKD. Deletions cut 2 bases from V and 3 bases from J, with 14 bases between. This CDR3 is CAISEELSVGGNTIYF. CDR3 in DNA: TGTGCCATCAGTGAGGAACTATCGGTGGGTGGAAACACCATATATTTT.

This clonotype was seen ten or more times. The rearrangement joins TRBV20-1 to TRBJ1-1; 8 nucleotides agree with TRBD1. The CDR3 is made up of 13 amino acids. Germline CDR1 reads DFQATT; CDR2 reads SNEGSKA (reference sequence). Trimming took 6 bases from V and 7 from J; bases not matched to a gene: 10. The CDR3 nucleotides read TGCAGTGCAAACCGGGACAGGTCCAGTGAAGCTTTCTTT. Translating it yields CSANRDRSSEAFF.

The chain uses TRBV2 and TRBJ1-1; possible D gene TRBD1, 5 bases. Trimming removed 4 bases at V and 2 bases at J, with 11 bases between. The CDR3 covers 14 residues. Looked up from germline, CDR1 is SNHLY and CDR2 is FYNNEI. DNA for the CDR3: TGTGCCAGCAGTGGATGGGGCGGAAACACTGAAGCTTTCTTT. Translated: CASSGWGGNTEAFF.

Ten or more counts support this clonotype. The chain has TRBV5-1 and TRBJ1-2; D remains unclear. The CDR3 loop spans 16 amino acids. From germline, CDR1 is SGHRS and CDR2 YFSETQ. V shed 3 bases and J shed 7 bases, with 22 bases lying between them. This CDR3 reads CASSYLPGSMASGYTF. The CDR3 DNA reads as TGCGCCAGCAGCTATCTACCAGGTTCGATGGCTAGTGGCTACACCTTC.

This chain uses TRBV6-1 with TRBJ2-7; D is unclear. Deletions cut 2 bases from V and 7 bases from J, with 9 bases between. The CDR3 runs 12 residues. Per germline, CDR1 MNHNS and CDR2 SASEGT. In DNA, the CDR3 is TGTGCCAGCAGTGAAAACGGAGAGGAGCAGTACTTC. Amino acid sequence: CASSENGEEQYF.

The chain employs TRBV24-1 and TRBJ1-5; TRBD1 is a possible D gene (5 bases). Trimming cost V 2 bases and J 0 bases, with 13 bases left between them. Per the germline V gene, CDR1 is KGHDR and CDR2 is SFDVKD. The length of the CDR3 is 17 residues. The CDR3 here is CATSDSDTHYSNQPQHF. CDR3 nucleotides: TGTGCCACCAGTGATTCGGACACCCACTATAGCAATCAGCCCCAGCATTTT.

This clonotype appeared many times. V is TRBV27 and J is TRBJ1-2; no clear D. There are 14 residues in the CDR3. Trimming pared 3 bases from V and 0 bases from J, leaving 8 bases between. The germline V gene has CDR1 MNHEY and CDR2 SMNVEV (reference sequence). CDR3: CASSLERTNYGYTF. CDR3 DNA sequence: TGTGCCAGCAGTTTGGAAAGAACTAACTATGGCTACACCTTC.

This clonotype has ten or more counts. This chain links TRBV20-1 with TRBJ1-3; the match to TRBD1 covers 7 bases. This CDR3 is 15 amino acids long. Trimming at V came to 2 bases and at J to 4 bases, leaving 8 bases not matched to a gene. Germline CDR1 DFQATT, CDR2 SNEGSKA (reference sequence). CDR3 sequence: CSARSGQDAGNTIYF. The CDR3 region has the DNA TGCAGTGCTAGATCTGGACAGGACGCAGGAAACACCATATATTTT.

V gene TRBV4-1 combines with J gene TRBJ2-4; TRBD2 agrees at 8 bases. J lost 3 bases, V lost 4 bases, and 5 bases had no gene match. From germline, CDR1 is MGHRA and CDR2 YSYEKL. The CDR3 length is 15 residues. This chain's CDR3 is CASSLFSGVKNIQYF. As DNA, the CDR3 is TGCGCCAGCAGCCTGTTTAGCGGGGTCAAAAACATTCAGTACTTC.

The chain couples TRBV6-1 to TRBJ2-7; the D gene could be TRBD1 or TRBD2 (5 bases each). Germline CDR1 reads MNHNS; CDR2 reads SASEGT. The CDR3 consists of 12 residues. V shed 6 bases and J shed 6 bases, with 12 bases lying between them. The CDR3 nucleotides are TGTGCCAGCAGGGACGGGGCCTCCGAGCAGTACTTC. Protein sequence: CASRDGASEQYF.

V is TRBV2 and J is TRBJ2-7, with D perhaps assigned TRBD1 or TRBD2 (5 bases each). The CDR3 covers 15 residues. Trimming took 2 bases from V and 3 from J, leaving 14 bases between them. In germline, CDR1 is SNHLY, CDR2 FYNNEI. For the CDR3, the DNA is TGTGCCAGCAGTGAAATTCCCGGGACGGGCTACGAGCAGTACTTC. This codes for CASSEIPGTGYEQYF.

This clonotype was picked up many times. The V and J genes are TRBV12-3 or TRBV12-4 and TRBJ1-5, with no clear D. This CDR3 contains 15 residues. The V gene lost 2 bases and the J gene lost 0 bases, with 8 bases spanning the gap. CDR3 nucleotides: TGTGCCAGCAGTTTATGGGCAAATAGCAATCAGCCCCAGCATTTT. This codes for CASSLWANSNQPQHF.